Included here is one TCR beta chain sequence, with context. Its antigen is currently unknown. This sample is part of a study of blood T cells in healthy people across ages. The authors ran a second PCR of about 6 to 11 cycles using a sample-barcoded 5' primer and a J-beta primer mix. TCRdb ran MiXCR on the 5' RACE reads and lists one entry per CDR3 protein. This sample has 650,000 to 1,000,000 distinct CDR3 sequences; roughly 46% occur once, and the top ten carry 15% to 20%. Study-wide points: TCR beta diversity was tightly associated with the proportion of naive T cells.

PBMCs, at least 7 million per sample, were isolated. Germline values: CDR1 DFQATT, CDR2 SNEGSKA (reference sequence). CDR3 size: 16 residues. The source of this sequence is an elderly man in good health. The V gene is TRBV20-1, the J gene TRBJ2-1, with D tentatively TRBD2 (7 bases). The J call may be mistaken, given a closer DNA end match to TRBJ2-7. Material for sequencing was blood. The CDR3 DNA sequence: TGCAGTGCTAAACTAAGGACGGGGGGCTTTTACAATGAGCAGTACTTC. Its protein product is CSAKLRTGGFYNEQYF.